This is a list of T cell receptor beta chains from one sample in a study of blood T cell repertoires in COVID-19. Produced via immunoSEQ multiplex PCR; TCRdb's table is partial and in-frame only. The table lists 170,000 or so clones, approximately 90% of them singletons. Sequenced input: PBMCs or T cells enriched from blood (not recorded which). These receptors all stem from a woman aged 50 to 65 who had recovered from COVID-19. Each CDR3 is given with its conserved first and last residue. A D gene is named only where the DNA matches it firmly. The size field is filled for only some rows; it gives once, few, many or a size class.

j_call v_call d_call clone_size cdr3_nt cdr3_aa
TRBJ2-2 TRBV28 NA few TGTGCGGCAGAAGACACCGGGGAGCTGTTTTTT CAAEDTGELFF
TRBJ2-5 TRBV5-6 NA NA TGTGCCAGCAGCTCGCAGGGGGAGACCCAGTACTTC CASSSQGETQYF
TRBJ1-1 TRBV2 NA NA TGTGCCAGCAGCTTGACAGGCATGAACACTGAAGCTTTCTTT CASSLTGMNTEAFF
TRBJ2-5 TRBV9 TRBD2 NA TGTGCCAGCAGCGTAGTCGGGGGGGAGACCCAGTACTTC CASSVVGGETQYF
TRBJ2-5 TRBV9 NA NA TGTGCCAGCGGGCCCCAGGACACGGAGACCCAGTACTTC CASGPQDTETQYF
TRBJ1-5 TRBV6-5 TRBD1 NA TGTGCCAGCAGTTCACAGGGGAATCAGCCCCAGCATTTT CASSSQGNQPQHF
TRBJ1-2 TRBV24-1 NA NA TGTGCCACCAGTGATGCCCGGGACACTGCTCCCTATGGCTACACCTTC CATSDARDTAPYGYTF
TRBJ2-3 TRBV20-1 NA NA TGCAGTGCTACGAGGGCAGATACGCAGTATTTT CSATRADTQYF
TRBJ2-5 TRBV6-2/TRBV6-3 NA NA TGTGCCAGCAGACCTACACGTAAAGAGACCCAGTACTTC CASRPTRKETQYF
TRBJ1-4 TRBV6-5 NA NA TGTGCCAGCAGTTACGCGGGACGGACTTTCAATGAAAAACTGTTTTTT CASSYAGRTFNEKLFF
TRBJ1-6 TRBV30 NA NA TGTGCCTGGAGTGCGGGAGTATTCAATTCACCCCTCCACTTT CAWSAGVFNSPLHF
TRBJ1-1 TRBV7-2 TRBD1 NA TGTGCCAGCAGCTCCCGACAGGGAAAGGCTGAAGCTTTCTTT CASSSRQGKAEAFF
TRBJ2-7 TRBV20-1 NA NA TGCAGTGCTAACGGAGGGTACGAGCAGTACTTC CSANGGYEQYF
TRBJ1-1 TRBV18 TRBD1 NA TGTGCCAGCTCAGGGGACAGGATGAACACTGAAGCTTTCTTT CASSGDRMNTEAFF
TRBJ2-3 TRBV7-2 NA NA TGTGCCAGCAGCTCTCCACCAGGGGGGAGAGGCACAGATACGCAGTATTTT CASSSPPGGRGTDTQYF
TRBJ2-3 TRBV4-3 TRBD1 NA TGCGCCAGCAGCCAGGCCAACAGGGGACCAGATACGCAGTATTTT CASSQANRGPDTQYF
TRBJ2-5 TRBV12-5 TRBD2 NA TGTGCTAGTGGTTTGGGTCAAGCGGGGGGCCGGGAGACCCAGTACTTC CASGLGQAGGRETQYF
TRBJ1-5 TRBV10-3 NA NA TGTGCCATCAGTGAGAGAGGTGGCAATCAGCCCCAGCATTTT CAISERGGNQPQHF
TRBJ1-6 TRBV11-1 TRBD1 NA TGTGCCAGCAGCTTGACAGGGTATAATTCACCCCTCCACTTT CASSLTGYNSPLHF
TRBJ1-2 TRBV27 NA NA TGTGCCAGCAGTTTTTGGTCCAGGGAAGGGGGCTACACCTTC CASSFWSREGGYTF
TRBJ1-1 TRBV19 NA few TGTGCCAGTAGTATGCAGGGCATGAACACTGAAGCTTTCTTT CASSMQGMNTEAFF
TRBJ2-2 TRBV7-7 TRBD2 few TGTGCTAGCAGAGCTCTAGCGGGGGTGAACACCGGGGAGCTGTTTTTT CASRALAGVNTGELFF